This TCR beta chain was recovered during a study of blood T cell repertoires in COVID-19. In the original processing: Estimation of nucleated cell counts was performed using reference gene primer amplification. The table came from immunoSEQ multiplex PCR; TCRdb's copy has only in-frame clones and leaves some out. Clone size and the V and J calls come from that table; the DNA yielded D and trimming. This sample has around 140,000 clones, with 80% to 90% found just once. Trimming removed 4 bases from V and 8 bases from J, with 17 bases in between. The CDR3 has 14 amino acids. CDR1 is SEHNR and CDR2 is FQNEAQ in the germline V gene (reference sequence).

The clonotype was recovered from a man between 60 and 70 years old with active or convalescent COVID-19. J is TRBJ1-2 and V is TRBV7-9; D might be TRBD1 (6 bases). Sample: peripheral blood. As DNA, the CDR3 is TGTGCCAGCAGCTCCCTGGCAGTAGGGGGAGGCTACACCTTC. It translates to CASSSLAVGGGYTF.